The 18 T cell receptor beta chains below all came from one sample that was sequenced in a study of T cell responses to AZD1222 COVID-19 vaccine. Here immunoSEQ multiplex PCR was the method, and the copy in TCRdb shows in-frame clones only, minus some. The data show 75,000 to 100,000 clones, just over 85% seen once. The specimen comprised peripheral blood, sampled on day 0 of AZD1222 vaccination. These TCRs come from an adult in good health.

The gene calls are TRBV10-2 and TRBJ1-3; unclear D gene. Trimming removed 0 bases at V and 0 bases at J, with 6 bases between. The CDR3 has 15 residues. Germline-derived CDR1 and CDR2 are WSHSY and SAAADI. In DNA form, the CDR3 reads TGCGCCAGCAGTGAGTCGGTCAGCTCTGGAAACACCATATATTTT. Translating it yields CASSESVSSGNTIYF.

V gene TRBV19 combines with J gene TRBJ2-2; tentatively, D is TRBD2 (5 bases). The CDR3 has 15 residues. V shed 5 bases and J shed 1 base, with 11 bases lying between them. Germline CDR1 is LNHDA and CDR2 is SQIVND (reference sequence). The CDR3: CASSYGVWNTGELFF. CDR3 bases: TGTGCCAGTAGTTACGGGGTCTGGAACACCGGGGAGCTGTTTTTT.

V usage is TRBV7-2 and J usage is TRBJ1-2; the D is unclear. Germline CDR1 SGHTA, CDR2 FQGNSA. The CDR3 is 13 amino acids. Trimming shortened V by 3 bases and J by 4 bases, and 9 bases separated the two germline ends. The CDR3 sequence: CASSLRWAYGYTF. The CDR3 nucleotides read TGTGCCAGCAGCTTGAGGTGGGCCTATGGCTACACCTTC.

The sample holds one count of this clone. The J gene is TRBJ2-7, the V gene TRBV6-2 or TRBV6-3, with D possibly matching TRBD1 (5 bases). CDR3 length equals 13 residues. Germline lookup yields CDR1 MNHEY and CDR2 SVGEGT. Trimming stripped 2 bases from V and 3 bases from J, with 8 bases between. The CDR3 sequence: CASSYRQGYEQYF. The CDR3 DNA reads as TGTGCCAGCAGTTACCGGCAGGGCTACGAGCAGTACTTC.

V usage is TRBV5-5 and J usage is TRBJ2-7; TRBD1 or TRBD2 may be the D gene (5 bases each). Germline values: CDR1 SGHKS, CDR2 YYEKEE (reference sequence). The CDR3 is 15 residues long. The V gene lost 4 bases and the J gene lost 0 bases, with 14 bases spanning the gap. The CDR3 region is CASSGRDRISYEQYF. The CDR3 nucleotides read TGTGCCAGCAGCGGCCGGGACCGAATCTCCTACGAGCAGTACTTC.

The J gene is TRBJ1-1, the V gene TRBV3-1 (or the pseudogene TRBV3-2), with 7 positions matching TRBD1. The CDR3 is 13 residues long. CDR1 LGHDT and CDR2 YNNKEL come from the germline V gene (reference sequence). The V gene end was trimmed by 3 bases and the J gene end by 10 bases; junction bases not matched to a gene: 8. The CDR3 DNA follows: TGTGCCAGCAGCCAGACCGGACAGGACTTAGCTTTCTTT. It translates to CASSQTGQDLAFF.

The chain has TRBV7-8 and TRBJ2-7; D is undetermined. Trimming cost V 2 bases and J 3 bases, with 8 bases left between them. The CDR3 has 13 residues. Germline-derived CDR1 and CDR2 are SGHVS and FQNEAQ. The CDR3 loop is CASSLNRDYEQYF. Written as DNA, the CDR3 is TGTGCCAGCAGCTTAAACAGAGACTACGAGCAGTACTTC.

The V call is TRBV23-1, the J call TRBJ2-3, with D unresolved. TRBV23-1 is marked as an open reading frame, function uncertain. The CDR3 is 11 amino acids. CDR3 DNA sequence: TGCGAGTCAGGTTGCACAGATACGCAGTATTTT. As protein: CESGCTDTQYF.

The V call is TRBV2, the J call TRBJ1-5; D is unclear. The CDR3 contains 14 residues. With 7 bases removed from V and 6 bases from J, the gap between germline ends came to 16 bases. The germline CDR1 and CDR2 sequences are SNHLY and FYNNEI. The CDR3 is CASTEDRFGQPQHF. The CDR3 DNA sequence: TGTGCCAGCACCGAGGACCGGTTCGGTCAGCCCCAGCATTTT.

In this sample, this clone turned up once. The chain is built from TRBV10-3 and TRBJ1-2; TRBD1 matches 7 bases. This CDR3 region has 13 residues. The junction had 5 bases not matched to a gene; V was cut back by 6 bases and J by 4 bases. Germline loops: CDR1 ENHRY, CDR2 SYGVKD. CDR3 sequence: CAIREGDSYGYTF. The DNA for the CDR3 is TGTGCCATCAGGGAGGGGGACAGCTATGGCTACACCTTC.

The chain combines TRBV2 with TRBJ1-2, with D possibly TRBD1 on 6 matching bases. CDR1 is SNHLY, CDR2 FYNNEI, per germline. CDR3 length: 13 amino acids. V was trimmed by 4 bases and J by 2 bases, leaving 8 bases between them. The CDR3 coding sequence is TGTGCCAGCAGTGGGGACAAAAACTATGGCTACACCTTC. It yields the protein CASSGDKNYGYTF.

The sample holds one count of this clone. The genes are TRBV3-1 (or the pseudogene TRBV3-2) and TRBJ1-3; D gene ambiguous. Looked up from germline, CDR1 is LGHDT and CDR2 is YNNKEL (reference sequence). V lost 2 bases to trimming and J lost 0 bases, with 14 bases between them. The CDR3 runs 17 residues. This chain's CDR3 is CASSQRAAASSGNTIYF. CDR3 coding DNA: TGTGCCAGCAGCCAACGGGCGGCGGCAAGCTCTGGAAACACCATATATTTT.

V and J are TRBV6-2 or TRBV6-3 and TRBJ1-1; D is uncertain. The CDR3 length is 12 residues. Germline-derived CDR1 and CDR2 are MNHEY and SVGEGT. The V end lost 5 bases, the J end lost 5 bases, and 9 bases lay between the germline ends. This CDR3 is CASSPTRTEAFF. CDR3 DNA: TGTGCCAGCAGTCCAACACGGACTGAAGCTTTCTTT.

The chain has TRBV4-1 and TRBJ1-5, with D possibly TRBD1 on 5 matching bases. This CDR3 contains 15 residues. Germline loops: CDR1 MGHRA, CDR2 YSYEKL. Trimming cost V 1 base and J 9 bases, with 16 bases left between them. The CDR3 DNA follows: TGCGCCAGCAGCCAAGTTGAGGGTCCGGGGCGGCCCCAGCATTTT. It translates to CASSQVEGPGRPQHF.

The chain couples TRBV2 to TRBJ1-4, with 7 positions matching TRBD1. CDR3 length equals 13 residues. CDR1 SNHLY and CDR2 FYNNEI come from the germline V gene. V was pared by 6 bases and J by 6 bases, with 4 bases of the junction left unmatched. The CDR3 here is CASRARGYEKLFF. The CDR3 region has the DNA TGTGCCAGCAGAGCCAGGGGGTATGAAAAACTGTTTTTT.

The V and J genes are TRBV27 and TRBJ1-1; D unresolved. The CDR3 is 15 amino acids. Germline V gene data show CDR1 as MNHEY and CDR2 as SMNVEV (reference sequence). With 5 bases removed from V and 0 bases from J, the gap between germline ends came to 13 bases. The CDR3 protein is CASSQHERMNTEAFF. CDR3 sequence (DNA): TGTGCCAGCAGTCAGCACGAAAGGATGAACACTGAAGCTTTCTTT.

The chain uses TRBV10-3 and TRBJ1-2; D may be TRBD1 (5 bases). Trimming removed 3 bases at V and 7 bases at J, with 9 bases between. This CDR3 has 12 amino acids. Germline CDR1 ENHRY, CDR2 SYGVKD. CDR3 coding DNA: TGTGCCATCAGTGAACAACAGGCTGGCTACACCTTC. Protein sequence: CAISEQQAGYTF.

CDR3 nucleotide sequence: TGTGCCAGCAGTGAAAGCCGAGAAGGTCAGCCCCAGCATTTT. Translated: CASSESREGQPQHF. This rearrangement joins TRBV2 to TRBJ1-5, with D unresolved. CDR3 length: 14 amino acids. Germline V lookup: CDR1 SNHLY, CDR2 FYNNEI. Trimming pared 2 bases from V and 6 bases from J, leaving 11 bases between.